The 30 T cell receptor beta chains below come from one sample, sequenced in a study of blood T cells in healthy people across ages. The authors ran a second PCR of about 6 to 11 cycles using a sample-barcoded 5' primer and a J-beta primer mix. TCRdb processed the 5' RACE reads anew with MiXCR; each CDR3 protein has one entry. This table has approximately 1,000,000 distinct CDR3 sequences, more than 30% appearing once. The sample was blood. The receptors shown here come from a man younger than 35 in good health.

This clonotype was detected a few times. This sequence joins TRBV6-6 and TRBJ2-4, with a weak D call TRBD2 (6 bases). The CDR3 contains 12 residues. Trimming cost V 8 bases and J 13 bases, with 18 bases left between them. The germline V gene encodes CDR1 MNHNY and CDR2 SVGAGI (reference sequence). This CDR3 reads CASFGGPGEQYF. DNA for the CDR3: TGTGCCAGCTTCGGAGGACCGGGGGAGCAGTACTTC.

The chain recombines TRBV12-3 or TRBV12-4 with TRBJ2-5; possible D gene TRBD2, 6 bases. Trimming removed 6 bases from V and 1 base from J, with 12 bases in between. This CDR3 contains 14 residues. The CDR3 DNA reads as TGTGCCAGCAGCCAACTAGCCACCCAAGAGACCCAGTACTTC. The encoded protein is CASSQLATQETQYF.

CDR3 coding DNA: TGCGCCAGCAGCTTGGTGCCAACCGTCCAAGAGACCCAGTACTTC. Protein: CASSLVPTVQETQYF. The chain employs TRBV5-1 and TRBJ2-5; no clear D gene. The CDR3 is 15 amino acids. V lost 0 bases and J 1 base, leaving 10 bases between the germline ends. CDR1 and CDR2 (germline): SGHRS, YFSETQ.

As DNA, the CDR3 is TGTGCCAGCAGGAGGGCACCGTGGGAGACCCAGTACTTC. Encoded protein: CASRRAPWETQYF. This chain links TRBV2 with TRBJ2-5, with D maybe TRBD2 (5 bases). Germline V gene lookup returns CDR1 SNHLY and CDR2 FYNNEI. The CDR3 has 13 residues. Between the trimmed V and J ends, which lost 6 bases and 5 bases, there was a span of 13 bases. The whole variable domain, remainder taken from reference TRBV2 and TRBJ2-5, is EPEVTQTPSHQVTQMGQEVILRCVPISNHLYFYWYRQILGQKVEFLVSFYNNEISEKSEIFDDQFSVERPDGSNFTLKIRSTKLEDSAMYFCASRRAPWETQYFGPGTRLLVL.

This chain joins TRBV7-2 and TRBJ2-1; 8 bases line up with TRBD2. The length of the CDR3 is 15 residues. V was clipped by 5 bases and J by 4 bases; unmatched bases: 7. CDR1 and CDR2 from the germline V gene are SGHTA and FQGNSA. The CDR3 loop reads CASSDRGGLYNEQFF. DNA for the CDR3: TGTGCCAGCAGCGATCGGGGGGGGTTATACAATGAGCAGTTCTTC.

As for this clonotype: The junction departs from germline at one end; a sequencing error may be responsible. The V and J genes are TRBV12-3 or TRBV12-4 and TRBJ2-2, with 7 bases aligning to TRBD2. CDR3 size: 15 residues. As DNA, the CDR3 is TGTGCCGGCAGTTTAGCGGGTGCGTCCACCGGGGAGCTGTTTTTT. Amino acid sequence: CAGSLAGASTGELFF.

The rearrangement joins TRBV10-3 to TRBJ1-2; D gene ambiguous. This CDR3 has 15 residues. Germline values: CDR1 ENHRY, CDR2 SYGVKD. V shed 0 bases and J shed 5 bases, with 13 bases lying between them. As DNA, the CDR3 is TGTGCCATCAGTGAGTCGAGAATGACCTCGTATGGCTACACCTTC. Encoded protein: CAISESRMTSYGYTF.

The genes are TRBV7-2 and TRBJ2-7, with D possibly being TRBD2 (5 bases). Matching the DNA end better, TRBJ2-5 makes the J call doubtful. The length of the CDR3 is 13 residues. Germline V gives CDR1 SGHTA, CDR2 FQGNSA. The CDR3 loop reads CASSYGLSETQYF. CDR3 nucleotide sequence: TGTGCCAGCAGCTACGGACTCTCGGAGACCCAGTACTTC.

The chain employs TRBV7-2 and TRBJ2-5; a weak D match, TRBD2 (6 bases). Trimming shortened V by 4 bases and J by 3 bases, and 21 bases separated the two germline ends. This CDR3 spans 17 amino acids. Looked up from germline, CDR1 is SGHTA and CDR2 is FQGNSA. CDR3: CASSSKTYSGYKETQYF. DNA for the CDR3: TGTGCCAGCAGCTCCAAAACCTACAGCGGGTATAAAGAGACCCAGTACTTC.

The J gene is TRBJ1-4, the V gene TRBV21-1. TRBV21-1 is an annotated pseudogene. The CDR3 extends over 14 amino acids. Written as DNA, the CDR3 is TGTGCCAGCAGCAAACGGGCTCTGAGAGAAAAACTGTTTTTT. Protein: CASSKRALREKLFF.

This clonotype came up a few times. V and J are TRBV4-3 and TRBJ1-2, with 11 bases fitting TRBD1. The CDR3 covers 18 residues. Germline V CDR1 and CDR2: LGHNA, YSLEER. The V segment lost 0 bases and the J segment 2 bases; nucleotides outside the gene matches: 8. The CDR3 DNA reads TGCGCCAGCAGCCAAGATTTAGGGGGGACAGGGGGAAACTATGGCTACACCTTC. It translates to CASSQDLGGTGGNYGYTF.

The chain carries TRBV2 and TRBJ2-3; the match to TRBD1 covers 7 bases. Germline CDR1 SNHLY, CDR2 FYNNEI. This CDR3 has 15 amino acids. J lost 3 bases, V lost 6 bases, and 9 bases had no gene match. CDR3 sequence: CASSDRGRGTDTQYF. CDR3 coding DNA: TGTGCCAGCAGCGACCGGGGCAGGGGGACAGATACGCAGTATTTT.

In its sample, this clonotype was seen a few times. The chain combines TRBV12-3 or TRBV12-4 with TRBJ2-3, with 7 bases matching TRBD2. Trimming at V came to 5 bases and at J to 6 bases, leaving 26 bases not matched to a gene. The CDR3 consists of 20 residues. For the CDR3, the DNA is TGTGCCAGCAGTCGAATAAGGCCGGAGAGCAGCGGGGCTATCCCGGATACGCAGTATTTT. The encoded protein is CASSRIRPESSGAIPDTQYF.

The chain employs TRBV14 and TRBJ1-1; 9 nucleotides align to TRBD1. This CDR3 region has 15 residues. CDR1 and CDR2 (germline): SGHDN, FVKESK. J was trimmed by 5 bases and V by 3 bases; bases with no gene match: 7. CDR3 loop: CASSQWTGEGTEAFF. CDR3 nucleotides: TGTGCCAGCAGCCAGTGGACAGGGGAGGGGACTGAAGCTTTCTTT. Full variable domain (missing parts from reference TRBV14 and TRBJ1-1): EAGVTQFPSHSVIEKGQTVTLRCDPISGHDNLYWYRRVMGKEIKFLLHFVKESKQDESGMPNNRFLAERTGGTYSTLKVQPAELEDSGVYFCASSQWTGEGTEAFFGQGTRLTVV.

V gene TRBV11-2 combines with J gene TRBJ2-7; 12 nucleotides line up with TRBD2. CDR3 size: 16 residues. J gave up 2 bases and V 0 bases, and 2 bases lay outside the gene matches. The germline gives CDR1 SGHAT, CDR2 FQNNGV. The CDR3 is CASSLDRLAGAYEQYF. CDR3 nucleotides: TGTGCCAGCAGCTTAGATCGACTAGCGGGGGCCTACGAGCAGTACTTC.

The chain couples TRBV27 to TRBJ2-1; the D call may be TRBD1 or TRBD2 (5 bases each). V gave up 1 base and J gave up 3 bases, with 22 bases separating them. Germline CDR1 is MNHEY and CDR2 is SMNVEV (reference sequence). The CDR3 is 19 amino acids. CDR3 DNA: TGTGCCAGCAGTTTATTTTTTAGGGGTTCGGGACGTAACTACAATGAGCAGTTCTTC. It yields the protein CASSLFFRGSGRNYNEQFF.

The genes are TRBV20-1 and TRBJ1-6; D gene uncertain. The ends were cut back, 0 bases at V and 0 bases at J, with 12 bases in the middle. The V gene's germline CDR1 is DFQATT and CDR2 SNEGSKA (reference sequence). CDR3 length equals 17 residues. CDR3 sequence: CSARDSAASSYNSPLHF. The CDR3 DNA sequence: TGCAGTGCTAGAGATTCCGCGGCGAGCTCCTATAATTCACCCCTCCACTTT.

This chain joins TRBV28 and TRBJ1-6; TRBD1 aligns across 10 bases. Trimming cost V 4 bases and J 10 bases; bases outside gene matches: 4. CDR1 is MDHEN, CDR2 SYDVKM, per germline. The CDR3 sequence is 14 residues long. The CDR3 nucleotides read TGTGCCAGCAGTTGGACAGGGGGGAGATCACCCCTCCACTTT. Translated: CASSWTGGRSPLHF.

This clonotype was picked up many times. The V gene is TRBV27, the J gene TRBJ2-7; D may correspond to TRBD1 or TRBD2 (5 bases each). Germline V gene sequence: CDR1 MNHEY, CDR2 SMNVEV (reference sequence). V was cut by 2 bases and J by 0 bases, with 11 bases left in between. The CDR3 is 15 residues long. The CDR3 loop is CASSLGTGPSYEQYF. The CDR3 nucleotides read TGTGCCAGCAGTTTAGGGACGGGTCCCTCCTACGAGCAGTACTTC.

CDR3 DNA sequence: TGTGCCAGCAGCACAGGGGGCGGGTACGAGCAGTACTTC. Encoded protein: CASSTGGGYEQYF. The rearrangement links TRBV6-5 to TRBJ2-7; 9 nucleotides agree with TRBD1. The CDR3 length is 13 residues. From germline, CDR1 is MNHEY and CDR2 SVGAGI. Trimming at V came to 6 bases and at J to 4 bases, leaving 4 bases not matched to a gene.

The chain employs TRBV6-1 and TRBJ2-1; TRBD2 matches at 12 bases. Germline trimming cut 5 bases from V and 8 bases from J; bases unmatched to any gene: 13. Per germline, CDR1 MNHNS and CDR2 SASEGT. This CDR3 contains 17 residues. The CDR3 DNA sequence: TGTGCCAGCAGTCGGACTAGCGGGGAGGCGGTAGGCTATGAGCAGTTCTTC. Translated: CASSRTSGEAVGYEQFF.

In this sample, this clonotype turned up once. The rearrangement joins TRBV7-6 to TRBJ2-3, with 9 bases matching TRBD2. CDR1 is SGHVS, CDR2 FNYEAQ, per germline. The CDR3 sequence is 16 residues long. The V and J ends lost 8 bases and 4 bases, in that order; junction bases with no gene match: 13. This chain's CDR3 is CASGPQSGGIPDTQYF. The CDR3 DNA sequence: TGTGCCAGCGGCCCCCAGAGCGGGGGGATCCCAGATACGCAGTATTTT.

This chain uses TRBV12-3 or TRBV12-4 with TRBJ1-2; 7 bases map to TRBD1. V lost 10 bases, J lost 4 bases, and 15 bases stayed unmatched. CDR3 size: 15 residues. This chain's CDR3 is CATTRGGGIGYGYTF. The DNA of the CDR3 is TGTGCCACAACTCGGGGAGGGGGCATTGGCTATGGCTACACCTTC.

This clonotype appeared a few times. J is TRBJ2-3 and V is TRBV29-1; D is ambiguous. The CDR3 runs to 11 residues. V was trimmed by 6 bases and J by 2 bases, leaving 6 bases between them. The germline V gene encodes CDR1 SQVTM and CDR2 ANQGSEA. The CDR3, as DNA: TGCAGCGTCGGTAACACAGATACGCAGTATTTT. Its translation: CSVGNTDTQYF.

This clonotype showed up just a few times. The rearrangement uses TRBV27 and TRBJ1-1; D uncertain. Trimming cost V 7 bases and J 11 bases, with 14 bases left between them. This CDR3 contains 11 residues. The germline gives CDR1 MNHEY, CDR2 SMNVEV (reference sequence). CDR3 sequence (DNA): TGTGCCAGCACCTCGGGGTGGCGGGCTTTCTTT. Protein product: CASTSGWRAFF.

This clonotype was recorded a few times. V usage is TRBV20-1 and J usage is TRBJ1-2, with D possibly being TRBD1 (5 bases). Per the germline V gene, CDR1 is DFQATT and CDR2 is SNEGSKA (reference sequence). The CDR3 spans 12 residues. Trimming pared 2 bases from V and 5 bases from J, leaving 9 bases between. The CDR3 is CSARSTDYGYTF. CDR3 coding DNA: TGCAGTGCTAGATCGACAGATTATGGCTACACCTTC.

The chain carries TRBV27 and TRBJ1-2, with 8 bases that match TRBD1. CDR1 and CDR2 from the germline V gene are MNHEY and SMNVEV (reference sequence). The CDR3 extends over 15 amino acids. V dropped 5 bases and J dropped 4; count of bases not matched to a gene: 9. CDR3 sequence: CASSPRTGSSYGYTF. Written as DNA, the CDR3 is TGTGCCAGCAGTCCCCGGACAGGGAGTAGCTATGGCTACACCTTC.

This clonotype was picked up a small number of times. The V and J genes are TRBV20-1 and TRBJ2-5; D remains ambiguous. This CDR3 contains 16 residues. Per the germline V gene, CDR1 is DFQATT and CDR2 is SNEGSKA (reference sequence). Trimming removed 2 bases at V and 7 bases at J, with 23 bases between. The CDR3 DNA follows: TGCAGTGCTAGAAGGCGACCGATCAAGGGCTTGGTGACCCAGTACTTC. This encodes CSARRRPIKGLVTQYF.

This clonotype appeared a few times. This rearrangement joins TRBV20-1 to TRBJ2-5; D remains unclear. CDR1 and CDR2 from the germline V gene are DFQATT and SNEGSKA (reference sequence). The V gene lost 4 bases and the J gene lost 5 bases, with 11 bases spanning the gap. This CDR3 has 12 amino acids. The CDR3 DNA sequence: TGCAGTGCTAACTTTTGGGGTGAGACCCAGTACTTC. It specifies CSANFWGETQYF.

The rearrangement links TRBV4-3 to TRBJ2-1; tentatively, D is TRBD1 (5 bases). The CDR3 loop spans 16 amino acids. V lost 1 base, J lost 6 bases, and 16 bases lay in between. Germline CDR1 reads LGHNA; CDR2 reads YSLEER. The CDR3 bases are TGCGCCAGCAGCCAAGGTACCGGGTCAGGGATCAATGAGCAGTTCTTC. As protein: CASSQGTGSGINEQFF.